This TCR beta chain was sequenced in a study of T cell clonotyping in hematopoietic cell transplantation. Time point given: recipient sample about 28 days before transplant, after cytoreduction. The method was immunoSEQ multiplex PCR; TCRdb's version includes in-frame clones alone and lacks a portion of them. The sample lists about 76,000 clones, approximately 95% occurring once. Material: peripheral blood mononuclear cells, obtained before stem cell transplant. This TCR was sampled from a woman aged 50 to 65 with acute myeloid leukemia. Some clones in this sample may be carry-over from other donors' samples.

CDR3 loop: CASSDRSNEQFF. CDR3 in DNA: TGTGCCAGCAGTGACAGGTCCAATGAGCAGTTCTTC. The chain combines TRBV6-4 with TRBJ2-1; unclear D gene. V lost 2 bases and J lost 6, with 5 bases in between. CDR1 is MRHNA and CDR2 is SNTAGT in the germline V gene. The CDR3 is 12 residues long.